The 18 T cell receptor beta chains below were found in one sample sequenced in a study of T cell responses to AZD1222 COVID-19 vaccine. The repertoire was sequenced with immunoSEQ multiplex PCR; TCRdb's copy has only in-frame clones and lacks some. The table has roughly 80,000 clones, about 89% seen once. Sequenced here: peripheral blood, sampled on day 0 of MenACWY control vaccination. These TCRs come from an adult in good health.

CDR3 region: CASSQTSGITYEQYF. DNA of the CDR3: TGTGCCAGTAGTCAGACTAGCGGGATAACCTACGAGCAGTACTTC. V gene TRBV19 combines with J gene TRBJ2-7, with 11 bases aligning to TRBD2. This CDR3 spans 15 amino acids. From germline, CDR1 is LNHDA and CDR2 SQIVND (reference sequence). V lost 5 bases, J lost 2 bases, and 5 bases stayed unmatched.

The rearrangement links TRBV4-1 to TRBJ2-7, with unresolved D. V was shortened by 1 base and J by 2 bases, with 6 bases between the two germline ends. The CDR3 totals 13 residues. The V gene's germline CDR1 is MGHRA and CDR2 YSYEKL. CDR3 DNA: TGCGCCAGCAGCCAAGGACCCCCCTACGAGCAGTACTTC. Amino acid sequence: CASSQGPPYEQYF.

CDR3 bases: TGCAGCGCCTCGCGAGGGGAGACTGAAGCTTTCTTT. The encoded protein is CSASRGETEAFF. The V call is TRBV29-1, the J call TRBJ1-1; a possible D gene is TRBD1 (5 bases). The V end lost 7 bases, the J end lost 5 bases, and 14 bases lay between the germline ends. Per germline, CDR1 SQVTM and CDR2 ANQGSEA. The CDR3 extends over 12 amino acids.

This sequence joins TRBV5-1 and TRBJ2-7, with 8 bases identical to TRBD2. Per germline, CDR1 SGHRS and CDR2 YFSETQ. The CDR3 contains 16 residues. After removal of 5 bases from V and 5 bases from J, the junction contained 15 bases not matched to a gene. The CDR3 nucleotides are TGCGCCAGCAGGGCGAACGGGAGGGCCCCTTCCAACGAGCAGTACTTC. Protein: CASRANGRAPSNEQYF.

The chain carries TRBV7-2 and TRBJ2-4; no clear D. The V end was cut by 7 bases, the J end by 5 bases, with 18 bases between. Germline V lookup: CDR1 SGHTA, CDR2 FQGNSA. This CDR3 has 15 amino acids. The CDR3 region has the DNA TGTGCCAGCACCGCCGGACGGGCCGATCAAAACATTCAGTACTTC. Translated, it gives CASTAGRADQNIQYF.

The V gene is TRBV19, the J gene TRBJ1-2; D gene ambiguous. Between the trimmed V and J ends, which lost 1 base and 3 bases, there was a span of 9 bases. The CDR3 consists of 14 residues. From germline, CDR1 is LNHDA and CDR2 SQIVND (reference sequence). This CDR3 is CASSIGPSDYGYTF. The CDR3 DNA sequence: TGTGCCAGTAGTATAGGCCCCTCGGACTATGGCTACACCTTC. The full variable domain, its missing parts supplied by reference TRBV19 and TRBJ1-2, is DGGITQSPKYLFRKEGQNVTLSCEQNLNHDAMYWYRQDPGQGLRLIYYSQIVNDFQKGDIAEGYSVSREKKESFPLTVTSAQKNPTAFYLCASSIGPSDYGYTFGSGTRLTVV.

The genes are TRBV19 and TRBJ1-2; D remains unclear. Germline V gene sequence: CDR1 LNHDA, CDR2 SQIVND (reference sequence). The V gene lost 10 bases and the J gene lost 3 bases, with 15 bases spanning the gap. This CDR3 comprises 13 residues. DNA of the CDR3: TGTGCCACCAGGACGACCTGGGACTATGGCTACACCTTC. Amino acids: CATRTTWDYGYTF.

V is TRBV18 and J is TRBJ2-1; TRBD2 agrees at 13 bases. Germline V CDR1 and CDR2: KGHSH, LQKENI. The CDR3 totals 17 residues. V gave up 3 bases and J gave up 8 bases; unmatched junction bases: 10. The CDR3: CASSPRLAGGYTDEQFF. The DNA of the CDR3 is TGTGCCAGCTCACCCCGACTAGCGGGAGGCTATACGGATGAGCAGTTCTTC.

This chain uses TRBV6-5 with TRBJ2-5; no clear D gene. Trimming took 2 bases from V and 2 from J, leaving 9 bases between them. CDR3 length: 14 amino acids. The germline gives CDR1 MNHEY, CDR2 SVGAGI. CDR3 in amino acids: CASSYTWGQETQYF. The CDR3 DNA sequence: TGTGCCAGCAGTTACACCTGGGGACAAGAGACCCAGTACTTC.

This clone has a single count. The chain recombines TRBV19 with TRBJ1-2, with TRBD1 matching 8 bases. CDR1 and CDR2 (germline): LNHDA, SQIVND (reference sequence). Trimming removed 2 bases from V and 2 bases from J; junction bases left unmatched: 7. The CDR3 runs 16 residues. The chain's CDR3 is CASSINWTGRNYGYTF. The DNA of the CDR3 is TGTGCCAGTAGTATAAACTGGACAGGGAGAAACTATGGCTACACCTTC. Using reference TRBV19 and TRBJ1-2 for the parts outside the CDR3, the full variable domain is DGGITQSPKYLFRKEGQNVTLSCEQNLNHDAMYWYRQDPGQGLRLIYYSQIVNDFQKGDIAEGYSVSREKKESFPLTVTSAQKNPTAFYLCASSINWTGRNYGYTFGSGTRLTVV.

This chain uses TRBV29-1 with TRBJ2-7; D might be TRBD1 or TRBD2, each matching 5 bases. The CDR3 has 13 residues. Between the trimmed V and J ends, which lost 7 bases and 1 base, there was a span of 14 bases. Germline V gives CDR1 SQVTM, CDR2 ANQGSEA. The CDR3 DNA reads as TGCAGCGCTTTCCGGGACGGTTCCTACGAGCAGTACTTC. Translation: CSAFRDGSYEQYF.

The chain recombines TRBV9 with TRBJ2-3; D is possibly TRBD2 (6 bases). The V end lost 4 bases, the J end lost 4 bases, and 10 bases lay between the germline ends. In germline, CDR1 is SGDLS, CDR2 YYNGEE. This CDR3 has 13 residues. The CDR3 sequence: CASSPRLADTQYF. In nucleotides, the CDR3 is TGTGCCAGCAGCCCCCGACTAGCAGATACGCAGTATTTT.

The genes are TRBV3-1 (or the pseudogene TRBV3-2) and TRBJ2-1; TRBD1 agrees at 11 bases. The CDR3 length is 15 residues. V was clipped by 11 bases and J by 7 bases; unmatched bases: 13. CDR1 and CDR2 (germline): LGHDT, YNNKEL (reference sequence). In DNA form, the CDR3 reads TGTGCCGTCGTAGACGGACAGGGGGCGTGGAATGAGCAGTTCTTC. Translation: CAVVDGQGAWNEQFF.

The chain links TRBV7-8 to TRBJ1-2, with D unresolved. Trimming pared 5 bases from V and 4 bases from J, leaving 20 bases between. Germline CDR1 is SGHVS and CDR2 is FQNEAQ. CDR3 length equals 16 residues. CDR3 coding DNA: TGTGCCAGCAGCCCCCGGGAAGGTGTATCTCTCTATGGCTACACCTTC. Its protein product is CASSPREGVSLYGYTF. Based on the CDR3 plus reference TRBV7-8 and TRBJ1-2, the full variable domain is GAGVSQSPRYKVAKRGQDVALRCDPISGHVSLFWYQQALGQGPEFLTYFQNEAQLDKSGLPSDRFFAERPEGSVSTLKIQRTQQEDSAVYLCASSPREGVSLYGYTFGSGTRLTVV.

The chain joins TRBV4-3 to TRBJ1-4, with 10 bases matching TRBD1. Unmatched junction bases numbered 4, after V lost 1 base and J lost 8 bases. The V gene's germline CDR1 is LGHNA and CDR2 YSLEER. This CDR3 has 15 residues. The CDR3 coding sequence is TGCGCCAGCAGCCAAGGGGACAGGGGATACGAAAAACTGTTTTTT. This codes for CASSQGDRGYEKLFF.

As regards this clone: Because the CDR3's place on the DNA is in doubt, the DNA is left out and the CDR3 is given as listed by TCRdb. The V call is TRBV6-1, the J call TRBJ2-7. Germline V CDR1 and CDR2: MNHNS, SASEGT. The CDR3 spans 14 amino acids, including both terminal residues. The CDR3 sequence is CASSEAGVGQGAGF.

This sequence joins TRBV25-1 and TRBJ1-6; D possibly corresponds to TRBD1 (5 bases). The germline V gene has CDR1 MGHDK and CDR2 SYGVNS. The CDR3 runs to 12 residues. The ends were cut back, 6 bases at V and 7 bases at J, with 7 bases in the middle. Here the CDR3 reads CASRGRNSPLHF. CDR3 DNA sequence: TGTGCCAGCAGGGGACGGAATTCACCCCTCCACTTT.

The chain links TRBV6-2 or TRBV6-3 to TRBJ1-2, with D perhaps TRBD1 (6 bases). V was cut by 5 bases and J by 8 bases, with 12 bases left in between. Per the germline V gene, CDR1 is MNHEY and CDR2 is SVGEGT. This CDR3 spans 12 amino acids. CDR3: CASSRQELGYTF. The CDR3 region has the DNA TGTGCCAGCAGTCGACAGGAGTTGGGCTACACCTTC.